This T cell receptor beta chain comes out of a study of neurological immune-mediated disorders. Notes on the study in general: The expanded clones of different subjects shared no CDR3 amino acid sequences (suggesting private repertoires in all groups). HTLV-1-associated myelopathy ranked highest for TCR clonal expansion and multiple sclerosis lowest, beneath healthy controls.

In its sample, this clonotype was seen many times. Its target is not known. Synthesis of cDNA was carried out by template-switch 5'RACE. The reaction used 10-nucleotide random UMIs. Using its own MiXCR run on the 5' RACE reads, TCRdb lists one record per CDR3 protein. Of some 16,000 distinct CDR3 sequences in the sample, approximately 9.1% are singletons; the top ten hold roughly 45%. The V gene's germline CDR1 is SEHNR and CDR2 FQNEAQ (reference sequence). This CDR3 has 14 residues. V lost 5 bases to trimming and J lost 10 bases, with 18 bases between them. A blood bank in Maryland, USA, provided the volunteers who served as healthy controls.

The sequenced sample consisted of CD8+ T cells from blood. The chain uses TRBV7-9 and TRBJ2-1; maybe TRBD1 (8 bases). The clonotype was recovered from a man aged 45-65 years in good health. CDR3 DNA sequence: TGTGCCAGCAGCAGCCGGACAGGGAGGGCCGAGCAGTTCTTC. It is translated as CASSSRTGRAEQFF.